A single sample is the source of the 16 T cell receptor beta chains below, sequenced in a study of blood T cell repertoires in COVID-19. TCRdb keeps only in-frame clones here, not all; method: immunoSEQ multiplex PCR. The repertoire holds approximately 270,000 clones, with around 85% as singletons. The material sequenced was PBMCs or T cells enriched from blood (not recorded which). All receptors derive from a woman in her 50s who had recovered from COVID-19.

The genes are TRBV27 and TRBJ1-2; tentative D call: TRBD1 (6 bases). Trimming left V 5 bases short and J 4 bases short, with 20 bases between. Germline V gives CDR1 MNHEY, CDR2 SMNVEV (reference sequence). CDR3 size: 16 residues. The CDR3 nucleotides are TGTGCCAGCAGTGCATCCTCAGGGGACCGGCTCTATGGCTACACCTTC. It codes for CASSASSGDRLYGYTF.

This chain uses TRBV28 with TRBJ2-7; D perhaps matches TRBD2 (6 bases). Germline V CDR1 and CDR2: MDHEN, SYDVKM. The CDR3 extends over 13 amino acids. V lost 3 bases, J lost 3 bases, and 9 bases lay in between. The CDR3: CASSFVRDYEQYF. In DNA, the CDR3 is TGTGCCAGCAGTTTTGTGCGGGACTACGAGCAGTACTTC.

The genes are TRBV5-1 and TRBJ1-1; a possible D gene is TRBD1 (5 bases). The CDR3 is 14 amino acids. Trimming removed 2 bases at V and 0 bases at J, with 8 bases between. The germline gives CDR1 SGHRS, CDR2 YFSETQ. The CDR3 DNA is TGCGCCAGCAGCTTCACAGGCGTGAACACTGAAGCTTTCTTT. It specifies CASSFTGVNTEAFF. Variable domain in full (rest from reference TRBV5-1 and TRBJ1-1): KAGVTQTPRYLIKTRGQQVTLSCSPISGHRSVSWYQQTPGQGLQFLFEYFSETQRNKGNFPGRFSGRQFSNSRSEMNVSTLELGDSALYLCASSFTGVNTEAFFGQGTRLTVV.

The V call is TRBV6-5, the J call TRBJ1-1; possibly TRBD1 for D (5 bases). The ends were cut back, 2 bases at V and 4 bases at J, with 11 bases in the middle. The CDR3 is 14 amino acids. The germline CDR1 and CDR2 sequences are MNHEY and SVGAGI. This CDR3 reads CASSYSPQGTEAFF. DNA of the CDR3: TGTGCCAGCAGTTACAGCCCCCAGGGCACTGAAGCTTTCTTT.

The chain uses TRBV11-2 and TRBJ1-1; D may be TRBD1 (6 bases). Trimming shortened V by 6 bases and J by 3 bases, and 14 bases separated the two germline ends. The V gene's germline CDR1 is SGHAT and CDR2 FQNNGV. The CDR3 covers 14 residues. The CDR3 protein is CASSRTQGHTEAFF. The CDR3 DNA reads as TGTGCCAGCAGTCGAACGCAGGGGCACACTGAAGCTTTCTTT.

The V and J genes are TRBV27 and TRBJ2-2; D gene ambiguous. Germline-derived CDR1 and CDR2 are MNHEY and SMNVEV (reference sequence). Trimming took off 9 bases at V and 5 bases at J, with 13 bases between the two ends. The CDR3 covers 13 residues. The CDR3 spells CASSSGWTGELFF. Here the CDR3 DNA reads TGTGCCAGTTCCTCGGGTTGGACCGGGGAGCTGTTTTTT.

The chain carries TRBV6-5 and TRBJ2-7, with D perhaps TRBD2 (6 bases). The germline CDR1 and CDR2 sequences are MNHEY and SVGAGI. CDR3 length equals 15 residues. Trimming cost V 2 bases and J 3 bases, with 14 bases left between them. As DNA, the CDR3 is TGTGCCAGCAGTTACCATATGGAGGGAGTCTACGAGCAGTACTTC. This gives the protein CASSYHMEGVYEQYF.

CDR3 sequence reads: CAITGTGGSYNEQFF. The CDR3 DNA follows: TGTGCCATCACCGGGACAGGGGGCTCCTACAATGAGCAGTTCTTC. V usage is TRBV10-3 and J usage is TRBJ2-1, with TRBD1 matching over 11 bases. This CDR3 comprises 15 residues. The germline gives CDR1 ENHRY, CDR2 SYGVKD. V lost 7 bases to trimming and J lost 0 bases; unmatched junction nucleotides: 2.

The chain has TRBV9 and TRBJ1-6; D remains ambiguous. This CDR3 contains 14 residues. V gave up 0 bases and J gave up 5 bases, with 6 bases separating them. Germline V gene data show CDR1 as SGDLS and CDR2 as YYNGEE. The CDR3 spells CASSVDTHNSPLHF. The CDR3 DNA is TGTGCCAGCAGCGTAGACACCCATAATTCACCCCTCCACTTT. Combining the CDR3 with reference TRBV9 and TRBJ1-6 gives the whole variable domain DSGVTQTPKHLITATGQRVTLRCSPRSGDLSVYWYQQSLDQGLQFLIQYYNGEERAKGNILERFSAQQFPDLHSELNLSSLELGDSALYFCASSVDTHNSPLHFGNGTRLTVT.

The CDR3, as DNA: TGTGCCAGCAGCCTACTAGCGGTGGGCACAGATACGCAGTATTTT. Protein sequence: CASSLLAVGTDTQYF. This chain connects TRBV7-3 to TRBJ2-3; 8 nucleotides agree with TRBD2. After removal of 5 bases from V and 1 base from J, the junction contained 5 bases not matched to a gene. CDR3 length: 15 residues. CDR1 and CDR2 (germline): SGHTA, FQGTGA.

This clone turned up a few times. The rearrangement joins TRBV11-2 to TRBJ1-2, with D unclear. CDR1 is SGHAT, CDR2 FQNNGV, per germline. Trimming shortened V by 0 bases and J by 3 bases, and 8 bases separated the two germline ends. This CDR3 has 14 residues. CDR3 amino acids: CASSLERADYGYTF. CDR3 DNA sequence: TGTGCCAGCAGCTTAGAACGAGCTGACTATGGCTACACCTTC.

The chain couples TRBV19 to TRBJ1-1, with D hard to call. Germline V gene data show CDR1 as LNHDA and CDR2 as SQIVND (reference sequence). V was cut by 6 bases and J by 1 base, with 15 bases left in between. The CDR3 is 15 amino acids. In DNA form, the CDR3 reads TGTGCCAGTAGGGTTAGAGGGCGCGAGAACACTGAAGCTTTCTTT. It translates to CASRVRGRENTEAFF.

This clone showed up just once. This chain uses TRBV6-5 with TRBJ1-1; possible D gene TRBD1, 6 bases. The germline gives CDR1 MNHEY, CDR2 SVGAGI. V gave up 5 bases and J gave up 2 bases, with 15 bases separating them. This CDR3 region has 15 residues. The CDR3 DNA reads TGTGCCAGCAGTCCGTGGGACACCGTAAACACTGAAGCTTTCTTT. Its protein is CASSPWDTVNTEAFF.

This sequence joins TRBV6-1 and TRBJ2-7, with a tentative D call TRBD2 (6 bases). The CDR3 spans 13 residues. V was clipped by 3 bases and J by 9 bases, with 15 bases between them. Germline V gives CDR1 MNHNS, CDR2 SASEGT. The CDR3 sequence: CASSESSRGRQYF. For the CDR3, the DNA is TGTGCCAGCAGTGAGTCTAGCCGGGGGAGGCAGTACTTC.

J is TRBJ2-7 and V is TRBV18; tentatively, D is TRBD1 (6 bases). CDR1 and CDR2 from the germline V gene are KGHSH and LQKENI. Trimming removed 0 bases at V and 1 base at J, with 19 bases between. The CDR3 loop spans 18 amino acids. The CDR3 here is CASSPPPPFQGRSYEQYF. The CDR3 DNA sequence: TGTGCCAGCTCACCACCCCCCCCTTTTCAGGGGCGTTCCTACGAGCAGTACTTC.

The chain employs TRBV11-2 and TRBJ1-2, with D possibly TRBD1 on 6 matching bases. Germline CDR1 and CDR2: SGHAT and FQNNGV. With 2 bases removed from V and 2 bases from J, the gap between germline ends came to 12 bases. This CDR3 spans 15 amino acids. CDR3 protein: CASSLLGAWNYGYTF. The CDR3 DNA is TGTGCCAGCAGCTTATTGGGGGCCTGGAACTATGGCTACACCTTC.